Sequencing of this T cell receptor beta chain was carried out in a study of cytotoxic CD8 clonotypes in ibrutinib-treated CLL. A note on this clone: Antigen specificity is unknown.

V was clipped by 2 bases and J by 1 base, with 11 bases between them. Germline V gene sequence: CDR1 SEHNR, CDR2 FQNEAQ (reference sequence). The CDR3 is 15 residues long. Frozen PBMC stocks contributed 2 to 2.5 micrograms of genomic DNA to the TCR beta libraries. Study-wide points: Under therapy, public clonotypes either contracted or stayed stable, and they were uncommon. Collection times varied between progressing and sustained-remission patients.

The assay was immunoSEQ multiplex PCR, and TCRdb's table has in-frame clones only and misses some. This sample has about 270,000 clones, with 65% to 85% found just once. The sequence derives from a human donor with chronic lymphocytic leukemia. V is TRBV7-9 and J is TRBJ2-5, with D possibly matching TRBD2 (5 bases). Here the sequenced sample was PBMCs, taken at disease progression, from a patient treated with ibrutinib. In DNA form, the CDR3 reads TGTGCCAGCAGCTTAAGGAGGACGATCCAAGAGACCCAGTACTTC. It is translated as CASSLRRTIQETQYF. Filled out from reference TRBV7-9 and TRBJ2-5, the complete variable domain reads DTGVSQNPRHKITKRGQNVTFRCDPISEHNRLYWYRQTLGQGPEFLTYFQNEAQLEKSRLLSDRFSAERPKGSFSTLEIQRTEQGDSAMYLCASSLRRTIQETQYFGPGTRLLVL.